This T cell receptor (beta chain) was retrieved from a study of OX40 agonist ivuxolimab in advanced cancers. CDR1 is SGHDT, CDR2 YYEEEE, per germline. V was pared by 4 bases and J by 3 bases, with 16 bases of the junction left unmatched. CDR3 length equals 17 residues. Profiling relied on immunoSEQ multiplex PCR, and the TCRdb table lists in-frame clones only, not all of them. The sample yields approximately 49,000 clones, around 84% seen once. This chain uses TRBV5-6 with TRBJ2-7; TRBD1 matches 7 bases. The sequence was collected from an adult with an advanced solid tumor such as melanoma, head and neck, liver or kidney cancer. Sequenced here: CD4+ or CD8+ T cells sorted from blood, sampled in a trial of the OX40 agonist ivuxolimab. Here the CDR3 DNA reads TGTGCCAGCAGCCCCCCCGGGACAGCCTCGGCCATCTACGAGCAGTACTTC. Translation: CASSPPGTASAIYEQYF.